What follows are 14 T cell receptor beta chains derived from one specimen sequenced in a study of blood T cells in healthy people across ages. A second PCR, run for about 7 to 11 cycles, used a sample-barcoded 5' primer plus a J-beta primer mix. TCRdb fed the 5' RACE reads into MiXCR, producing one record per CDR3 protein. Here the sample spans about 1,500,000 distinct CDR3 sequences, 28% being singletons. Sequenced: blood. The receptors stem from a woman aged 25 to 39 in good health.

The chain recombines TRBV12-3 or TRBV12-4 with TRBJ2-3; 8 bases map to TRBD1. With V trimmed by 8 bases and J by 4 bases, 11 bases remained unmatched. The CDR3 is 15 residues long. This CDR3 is CASGSWTGNADTQYF. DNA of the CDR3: TGTGCCAGCGGATCGTGGACAGGGAACGCAGATACGCAGTATTTT.

CDR3 sequence: CSVVFLLEGTEAFF. In nucleotides, the CDR3 is TGCAGCGTTGTCTTTCTCCTGGAGGGAACTGAAGCTTTCTTT. The V gene is TRBV29-1, the J gene TRBJ1-1; no reliable D call. The length of the CDR3 is 14 residues. Germline-derived CDR1 and CDR2 are SQVTM and ANQGSEA. V gave up 4 bases and J gave up 5 bases, with 17 bases separating them.

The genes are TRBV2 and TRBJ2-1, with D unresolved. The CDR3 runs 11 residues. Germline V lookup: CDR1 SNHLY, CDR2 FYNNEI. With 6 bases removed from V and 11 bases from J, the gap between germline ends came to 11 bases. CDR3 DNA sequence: TGTGCCAGCAGCCCCCGCCTCAAGCAGTTCTTC. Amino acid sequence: CASSPRLKQFF.

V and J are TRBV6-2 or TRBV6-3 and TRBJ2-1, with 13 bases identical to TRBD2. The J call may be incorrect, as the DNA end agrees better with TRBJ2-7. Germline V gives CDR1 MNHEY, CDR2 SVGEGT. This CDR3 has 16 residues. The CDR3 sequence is CASRLTRLAGGNEQYF. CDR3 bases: TGTGCCAGCAGATTAACCAGACTAGCGGGGGGCAATGAGCAGTACTTC.

The CDR3 DNA reads as TGTGCCAGCAGCTGGGAGGGGGATGGCTACACCTTC. Amino acids: CASSWEGDGYTF. J is TRBJ1-2 and V is TRBV7-2, with D perhaps matching TRBD1 (6 bases). CDR3 length: 12 amino acids. Per germline, CDR1 SGHTA and CDR2 FQGNSA. V shed 4 bases and J shed 6 bases, with 9 bases lying between them.

CDR3 in amino acids: CASSESDSFTSPLHF. Here the CDR3 DNA reads TGCGCCAGCAGTGAGTCGGACAGCTTTACCTCACCCCTCCACTTT. The genes are TRBV10-2 and TRBJ1-6, with TRBD1 as a possible D gene (6 bases). Trimming removed 0 bases from V and 10 bases from J, with 13 bases in between. The germline V gene has CDR1 WSHSY and CDR2 SAAADI. The CDR3 has 15 amino acids.

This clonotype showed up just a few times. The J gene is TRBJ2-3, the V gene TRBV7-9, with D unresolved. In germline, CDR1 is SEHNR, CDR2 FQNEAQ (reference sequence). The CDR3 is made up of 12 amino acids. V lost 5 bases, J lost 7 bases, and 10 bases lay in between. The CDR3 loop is CASSHKENTQYF. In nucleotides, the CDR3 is TGTGCCAGCAGCCACAAGGAAAATACGCAGTATTTT.

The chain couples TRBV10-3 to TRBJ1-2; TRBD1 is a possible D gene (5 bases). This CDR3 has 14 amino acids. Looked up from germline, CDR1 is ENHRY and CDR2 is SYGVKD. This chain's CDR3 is CVTDQGSREYGYTF. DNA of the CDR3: TGTGTCACAGATCAGGGCTCCCGGGAGTATGGCTACACCTTC.

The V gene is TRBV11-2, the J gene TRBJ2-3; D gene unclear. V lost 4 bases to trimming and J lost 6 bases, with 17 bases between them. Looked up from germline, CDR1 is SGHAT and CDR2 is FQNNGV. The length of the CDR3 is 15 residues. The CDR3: CASSSSWVSRDTQYF. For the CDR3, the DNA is TGTGCCAGCAGCTCCTCCTGGGTCTCAAGGGATACGCAGTATTTT.

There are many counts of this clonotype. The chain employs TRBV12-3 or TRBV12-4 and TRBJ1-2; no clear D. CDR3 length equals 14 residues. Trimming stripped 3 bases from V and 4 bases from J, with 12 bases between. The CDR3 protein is CASSLNGKLYGYTF. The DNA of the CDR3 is TGTGCCAGCAGTTTGAATGGGAAACTCTATGGCTACACCTTC.

CDR3 in amino acids: CASQWGGGETQYF. The DNA for the CDR3 is TGTGCCAGCCAGTGGGGCGGGGGGGAGACCCAGTACTTC. This chain links TRBV3-1 with TRBJ2-7; TRBD2 matches at 8 bases. Gene TRBJ2-5 matches the end of the DNA better, so the J call may be wrong. The germline V gene encodes CDR1 LGHDT and CDR2 YNNKEL (reference sequence). There are 13 residues in the CDR3.

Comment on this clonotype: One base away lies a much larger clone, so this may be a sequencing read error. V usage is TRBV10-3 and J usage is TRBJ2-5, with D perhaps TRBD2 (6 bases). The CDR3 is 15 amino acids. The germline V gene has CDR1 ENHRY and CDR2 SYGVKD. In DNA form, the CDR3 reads TGTGCCATCAGTGAGGGACATTCCACGGGGGAGATCCAGTACTTC. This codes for CAISEGHSTGEIQYF.

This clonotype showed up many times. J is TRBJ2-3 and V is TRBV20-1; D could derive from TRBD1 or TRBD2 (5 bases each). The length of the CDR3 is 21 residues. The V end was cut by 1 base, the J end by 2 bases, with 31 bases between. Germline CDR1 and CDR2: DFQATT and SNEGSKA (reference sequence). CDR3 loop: CSARAPSGTLDERWTTDTQYF. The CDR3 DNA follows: TGCAGTGCTAGAGCCCCCTCCGGGACCCTAGATGAGCGGTGGACCACAGATACGCAGTATTTT.

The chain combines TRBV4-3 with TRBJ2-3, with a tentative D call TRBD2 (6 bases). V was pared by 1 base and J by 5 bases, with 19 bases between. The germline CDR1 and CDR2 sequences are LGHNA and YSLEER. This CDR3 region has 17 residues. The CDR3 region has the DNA TGCGCCAGCAGCCAAGTGGGGACTTTAAAGGGGCTAGATACGCAGTATTTT. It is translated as CASSQVGTLKGLDTQYF.